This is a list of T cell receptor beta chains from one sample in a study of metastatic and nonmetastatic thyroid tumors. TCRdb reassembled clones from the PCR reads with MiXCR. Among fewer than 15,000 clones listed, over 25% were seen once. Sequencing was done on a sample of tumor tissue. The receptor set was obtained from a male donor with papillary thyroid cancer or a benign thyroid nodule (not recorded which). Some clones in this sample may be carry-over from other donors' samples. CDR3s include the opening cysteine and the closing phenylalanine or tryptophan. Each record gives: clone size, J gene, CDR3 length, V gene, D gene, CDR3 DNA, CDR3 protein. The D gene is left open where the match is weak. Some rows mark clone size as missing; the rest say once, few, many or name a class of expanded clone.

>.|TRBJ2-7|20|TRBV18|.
TGTGCCAGCTCACTCAACGGGGGGCCGAGACTAGTGGGACCTACCTACGAGCAGTACTTC
CASSLNGGPRLVGPTYEQYF
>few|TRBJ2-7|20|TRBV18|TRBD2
TGTGCCAGCTCACTCAACGGGGGTTCGGCACTAGCGGGACCGACCTACGAGCAGTACTTC
CASSLNGGSALAGPTYEQYF
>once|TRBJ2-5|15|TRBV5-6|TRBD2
TGTGCCAGCAGCTTTTTTGGACTAGTCCAAGAGACCCAGTACTTC
CASSFFGLVQETQYF
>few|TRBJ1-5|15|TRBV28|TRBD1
TGTGCCAGCAGTTCCGGGACAGGGAATAGTCAGCCCCAGCATTTT
CASSSGTGNSQPQHF
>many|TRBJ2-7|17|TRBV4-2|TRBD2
TGTGCCAGCAGCCCGCCCGGGGGGGCGGGGGTCATCCACGAGCAGTACTTC
CASSPPGGAGVIHEQYF
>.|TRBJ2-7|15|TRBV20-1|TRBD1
TGCAGTGCTAGAGATCATGGACAGGGATCCTACGAGCAGTACTTC
CSARDHGQGSYEQYF
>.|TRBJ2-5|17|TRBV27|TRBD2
TGTGCCAGCAGTTTCCCGACTAGCGGGGGCAGTCAAGAGACCCAGTACTTC
CASSFPTSGGSQETQYF
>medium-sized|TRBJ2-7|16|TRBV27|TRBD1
TGTGCCAGCAGTTGGGAGACCGGGACAGGACGCTACGAGCAGTACTTC
CASSWETGTGRYEQYF
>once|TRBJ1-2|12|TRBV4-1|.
TGCGCCAGCAGCCAGCTTGGATATGGCTACACCTTC
CASSQLGYGYTF
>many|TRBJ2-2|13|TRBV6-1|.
TGTGCCAGCAAGGCTAGTGGGACCGGGGAGCTGTTTTTT
CASKASGTGELFF
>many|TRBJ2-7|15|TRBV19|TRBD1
TGTGCCAGTAGTAGTCCGGGACAGGGCTCCTACGAGCAGTACTTC
CASSSPGQGSYEQYF
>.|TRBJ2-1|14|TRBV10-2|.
TGCGCCAGCAGTGAACTAGCCGGGGGCAATGAGCAGTTCTTC
CASSELAGGNEQFF
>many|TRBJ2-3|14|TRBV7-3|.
TGTGCCAGCAGCTCACACCCGAGCACAGATACGCAGTATTTT
CASSSHPSTDTQYF
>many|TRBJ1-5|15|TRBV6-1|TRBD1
TGTGCCAGCAGTCCGACAGGGGGATCCAATCAGCCCCAGCATTTT
CASSPTGGSNQPQHF
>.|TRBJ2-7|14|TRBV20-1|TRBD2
TGCAGTGCTACCTTACTAGCGGGAGGTTACGAGCAGTACTTC
CSATLLAGGYEQYF
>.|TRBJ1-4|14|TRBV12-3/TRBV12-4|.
TGTGCCAGCAGCTCCGTGGGGGGGGATGAAAAACTGTTTTTT
CASSSVGGDEKLFF
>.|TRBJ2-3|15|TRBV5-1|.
TGCGCCAGCAGCCCGACAGGCTACCGCACAGATACGCAGTATTTT
CASSPTGYRTDTQYF
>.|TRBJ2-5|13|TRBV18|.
TGTGCCAGCTCACCCAAGCAGGGGGAGACCCAGTACTTC
CASSPKQGETQYF
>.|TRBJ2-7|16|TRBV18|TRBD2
TGTGCCAGCTCACCACCGGGTAGCGGGAGTATCTACGAGCAGTACTTC
CASSPPGSGSIYEQYF
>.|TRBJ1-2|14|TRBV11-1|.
TGTGCCAGCAGCTCCCGGGGACGGAACGATGGCTACACCTTC
CASSSRGRNDGYTF
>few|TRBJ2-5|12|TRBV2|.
TGTGCCAGCAGTGAAGGCTGGGGGACCCAGTACTTC
CASSEGWGTQYF
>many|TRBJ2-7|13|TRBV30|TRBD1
TGTGCCGGCACCGGACAGGACTCCTACGAGCAGTACTTC
CAGTGQDSYEQYF
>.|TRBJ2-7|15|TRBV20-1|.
TGCAGTGCTAAAGATAGGGGAGAATTGTATTACGAGCAGTACTTC
CSAKDRGELYYEQYF
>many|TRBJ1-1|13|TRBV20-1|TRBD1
TGCAGTGGGAGGCAGGGGGTGAACACTGAAGCTTTCTTT
CSGRQGVNTEAFF
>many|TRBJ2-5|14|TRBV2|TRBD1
TGTGCCAGCATTCTGGACAGGGGACAAGAGACCCAGTACTTC
CASILDRGQETQYF
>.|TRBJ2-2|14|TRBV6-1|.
TGTGCCAGCAGTGACGACACGAACACCGGGGAGCTGTTTTTT
CASSDDTNTGELFF
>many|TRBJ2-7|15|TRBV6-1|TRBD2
TGTGCCAGCAGTGAAGAACTAGCGGGATCCTACGAGCAGTACTTC
CASSEELAGSYEQYF
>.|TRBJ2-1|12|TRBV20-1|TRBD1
TGCAGTGCCAGGACAGGGGACAATGAGCAGTTCTTC
CSARTGDNEQFF
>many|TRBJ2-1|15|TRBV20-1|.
TGCAGTGCCCTAAACCGGGCCGATTGGGCCAATGAGCAGTTCTTC
CSALNRADWANEQFF
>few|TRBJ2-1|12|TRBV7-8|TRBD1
TGTGCCAGCAGCTTAAGACAGGGTGCCCGGTTCTTC
CASSLRQGARFF
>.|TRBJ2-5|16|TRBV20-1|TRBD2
TGCAGTGCTACCAGGGCGGGACTAGCGGGACAAGAGACCCAGTACTTC
CSATRAGLAGQETQYF
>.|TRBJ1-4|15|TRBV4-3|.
TGCGCCAGCAGCCAACATCGGGGGATTGCTGAAAAACTGTTTTTT
CASSQHRGIAEKLFF
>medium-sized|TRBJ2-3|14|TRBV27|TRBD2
TGTGCCAGCAGTCTAGCGGGTGTTCTCGATACGCAGTATTTT
CASSLAGVLDTQYF
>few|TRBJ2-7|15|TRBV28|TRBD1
TGTGCCAGCAGTTCCCCCGGGACAGGGAGGTACGAGCAGTACTTC
CASSSPGTGRYEQYF
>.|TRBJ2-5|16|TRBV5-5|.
TGTGCCAGCAGCTTGGAGGGGGTGCGGGCGAGGGAGACCCAGTACTTC
CASSLEGVRARETQYF
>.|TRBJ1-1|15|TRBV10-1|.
TGCGCCAGCAGTGTTCTAGGTGTCCTGAGAACTGAAGCTTTCTTT
CASSVLGVLRTEAFF
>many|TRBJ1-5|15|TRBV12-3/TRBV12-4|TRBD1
TGTGCCAGCAACCAGGGGGATCCCTGGAATCAGCCCCAGCATTTT
CASNQGDPWNQPQHF
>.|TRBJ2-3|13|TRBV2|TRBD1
TGTGCCAGCAGGACTTTAGGGGACAGGACCCAATATTTT
CASRTLGDRTQYF
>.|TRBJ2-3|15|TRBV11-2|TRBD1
TGTGCCAGCAGCCTTGACAACCGCCACAGGGGTACGCAGTATTTT
CASSLDNRHRGTQYF
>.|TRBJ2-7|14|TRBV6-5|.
TGTGCCAGCAGTTACGGACAGCGCTCCTACGAGCAGTACTTC
CASSYGQRSYEQYF
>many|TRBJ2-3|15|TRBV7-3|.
TGTGCCAGCAGCCCGAGCGGGCCAAGCACAGATACGCAGTATTTT
CASSPSGPSTDTQYF
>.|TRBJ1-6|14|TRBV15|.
TGTGCCACCATCAGAGGGGACCCAAATTCACCCCTCCACTTT
CATIRGDPNSPLHF
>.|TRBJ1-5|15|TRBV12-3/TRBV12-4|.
TGTGCCAGCAGGGCCGGTATAGGGGAAGGTCAGCCCCAGCATTTT
CASRAGIGEGQPQHF
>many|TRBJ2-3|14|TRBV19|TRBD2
TGTGCCAGTAGTATAGGGCGGGAGGCAGATACGCAGTATTTT
CASSIGREADTQYF
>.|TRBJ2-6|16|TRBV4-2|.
TGTGCCAGCAGCCAAGATTGTGACTCTGGGGCCAACGTCCTGACTTTC
CASSQDCDSGANVLTF
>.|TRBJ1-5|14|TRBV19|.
TGTGCCAGTAGTTCCGACAGGAGCAATCAGCCCCAGCATTTT
CASSSDRSNQPQHF
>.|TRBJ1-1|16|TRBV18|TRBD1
TGTGCCAGCTCTCCTTCGGACAGGCCGCTTAAGAGTGAAGCTTTCTTT
CASSPSDRPLKSEAFF
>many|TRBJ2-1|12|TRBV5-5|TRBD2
TGTGCCAGCAGCCCGGGGGGGCGCGAGCAGTTCTTC
CASSPGGREQFF
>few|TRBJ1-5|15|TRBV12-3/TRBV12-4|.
TGTGCCAGCAGTTATTCAGGCAATAGCAATCAGCCCCAGCATTTT
CASSYSGNSNQPQHF
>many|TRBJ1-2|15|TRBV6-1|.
TGTGCCAGCAGTTCCCTTCCCCTCGAGTCCTATGGCTACACCTTC
CASSSLPLESYGYTF
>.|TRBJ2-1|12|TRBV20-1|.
TGCAGTGCCACCTCTACCGACAAGGAGCAGTTCTTC
CSATSTDKEQFF
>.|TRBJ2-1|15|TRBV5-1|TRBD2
TGCGCCACCACTGTTGTGGCGGGAGCCTATAATGAGCAGTTCTTC
CATTVVAGAYNEQFF
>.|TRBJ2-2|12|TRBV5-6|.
TGTGCCAGCAGGAAAGACACCGGGGAGCTGTTTTTT
CASRKDTGELFF
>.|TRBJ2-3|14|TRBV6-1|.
TGTGCCAGCAGTGAATCATCGGGCCCAGATACGCAGTATTTT
CASSESSGPDTQYF